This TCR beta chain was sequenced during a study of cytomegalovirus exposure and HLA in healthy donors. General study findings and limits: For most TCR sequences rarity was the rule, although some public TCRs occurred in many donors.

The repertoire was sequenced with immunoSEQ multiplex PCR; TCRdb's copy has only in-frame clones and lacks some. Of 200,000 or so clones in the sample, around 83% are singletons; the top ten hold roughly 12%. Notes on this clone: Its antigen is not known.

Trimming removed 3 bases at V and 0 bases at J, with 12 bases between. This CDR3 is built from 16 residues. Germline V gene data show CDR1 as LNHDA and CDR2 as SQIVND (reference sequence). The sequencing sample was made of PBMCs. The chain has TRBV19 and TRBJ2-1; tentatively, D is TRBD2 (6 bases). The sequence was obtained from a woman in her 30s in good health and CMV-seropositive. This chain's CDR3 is CASSMLAMNSYNEQFF. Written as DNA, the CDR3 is TGTGCCAGTAGTATGCTAGCGATGAACTCCTACAATGAGCAGTTCTTC.